Listed below are T cell receptor beta chains from one sample, sequenced in a study of CD8 T cells in ankylosing spondylitis. Each CDR3 protein gets one entry after TCRdb re-called the 5' RACE reads with MiXCR. The sample records about 360,000 distinct CDR3 sequences, 20% to 25% being singletons. The specimen was blood, either unsorted or a sorted T cell fraction (not recorded which). These receptors were obtained from a male donor with ankylosing spondylitis or in good health (not recorded which). Each CDR3 is given with its conserved first and last residue. A D gene is named only where the DNA matches it firmly.

.,TRBJ2-7,TRBV9,CASSARTVDHEQYF
.,TRBJ2-1,TRBV7-6,CASSLRTVNEQFF
TRBD2,TRBJ2-3,TRBV20-1,CSAPPGRGGLDTQYF
.,TRBJ2-7,TRBV5-1,CASSASSVASSYEQYF
.,TRBJ2-5,TRBV9,CASSVSHKRRQETQYF
.,TRBJ2-2,TRBV28,CASSLLRLSNTGELFF
.,TRBJ2-5,TRBV12-3/TRBV12-4,CASSANRVRQETQYF
.,TRBJ2-7,TRBV12-3/TRBV12-4,CASSLGGDSWGEQYF
TRBD1,TRBJ2-7,TRBV4-1,CASSEPGQGVDEQYF
.,TRBJ2-3,TRBV12-3/TRBV12-4,CASTLGQTDTQYF
.,TRBJ2-7,TRBV5-1,CASSLNLVDGTYEQYF
TRBD2,TRBJ2-3,TRBV11-1,CASSQRPGSGGNTDTQYF
TRBD1,TRBJ1-1,TRBV12-3/TRBV12-4,CASSSFKGARGTEAFF
.,TRBJ2-7,TRBV6-1,CASSDSFYEQYF
.,TRBJ2-1,TRBV9,CASSVEAFNEQFF
.,TRBJ2-1,TRBV29-1,CSVAGLVQFF
TRBD1,TRBJ2-1,TRBV12-3/TRBV12-4,CASSFLGQIDNEQFF
TRBD1,TRBJ2-1,TRBV20-1,CSARPWDSHHNEQFF
.,TRBJ2-5,TRBV7-6,CASSLWSVQETQYF
TRBD1,TRBJ2-2,TRBV9,CASSADRASGELFF
TRBD1,TRBJ1-1,TRBV4-1,CASSLQGARTEAFF
.,TRBJ2-7,TRBV9,CASSGGFHLSYEQYF
.,TRBJ2-7,TRBV10-3,CAIRPSRDGSYEQYF
.,TRBJ2-1,TRBV12-3/TRBV12-4,CASSLTGIGINEQFF
.,TRBJ2-7,TRBV20-1,CSARDSQGPYEQYF
TRBD1,TRBJ2-6,TRBV7-8,CASSFSPGQVLSGANVLTF
TRBD2,TRBJ2-1,TRBV6-2/TRBV6-3,CASSQLAGVLDEQFF
.,TRBJ1-1,TRBV24-1,CATSAGWNTEAFF
.,TRBJ2-1,TRBV19,CASSIDLEAGERNEQFF
.,TRBJ2-1,TRBV15,CATSDLKGDPYNEQFF
.,TRBJ2-5,TRBV5-1,CASRSSGEEETQYF
TRBD1,TRBJ2-1,TRBV7-6,CASKGDRVSSEQFF
.,TRBJ2-1,TRBV11-2,CASSLGSGASGFF
.,TRBJ2-5,TRBV12-5,CASGSDVIETQYF
.,TRBJ2-5,TRBV7-9,CASSSPYSDQETQYF
TRBD1,TRBJ2-7,TRBV7-9,CASSFGVKGAYEQYF
.,TRBJ2-1,TRBV6-1,CASSGWGSYNEQFF
.,TRBJ2-7,TRBV20-1,CSARDISYEQYF
.,TRBJ2-3,TRBV20-1,CSAVPGWTDTQYF
TRBD1,TRBJ2-2,TRBV7-9,CASSFPNTGGNTGELFF
.,TRBJ2-1,TRBV29-1,CSATDSSFQYNEQFF
TRBD1,TRBJ2-3,TRBV5-1,CASSHLTGSTDTQYF
.,TRBJ1-2,TRBV12-3/TRBV12-4,CASSLGWGAVGGYTF
.,TRBJ1-4,TRBV7-9,CASSPPHPREEKLFF
.,TRBJ1-2,TRBV5-5,CASSLYLWQRNYGYTF
.,TRBJ2-3,TRBV20-1,CSARGRGADTQYF
TRBD2,TRBJ2-1,TRBV7-9,CASSLGLAAGEQFF
.,TRBJ2-7,TRBV6-1,CASSEAGGSTYEQYF
.,TRBJ2-1,TRBV5-6,CASSHLPGRYNEQFF
.,TRBJ2-2,TRBV4-1,CASSQEGGTTGELFF
.,TRBJ2-3,TRBV29-1,CSDPAEGRDTQYF
TRBD2,TRBJ2-1,TRBV4-1,CASSQGLAGGSYNEQFF
TRBD1,TRBJ2-3,TRBV11-1,CASSSGTDKRPTSTDTQYF
TRBD1,TRBJ2-6,TRBV7-3,CASRYDRGPGANVLTF